This note documents a single T cell receptor (beta chain) sequence. The target of this receptor is not known. Per-nucleotide qualities are absent, and no much larger clonotype sits a single base away. Measured from the cysteine to the phenylalanine, the CDR3 is 13 residues long. The kept DNA is CDR3 alone, 39 bases in frame from the first base. The twin pairs came from the European Cystic Fibrosis Twin and Sibling Study Cohort, a cohort that recruited patients from some 150 CF clinics across 14 European countries. Both zygosity and CFTR genotype were checked in-house, and zygosity was tested with multiplex PCR across nine short tandem repeat loci. Each twin gave a peripheral blood sample, and clinical parameters were documented on that same day of blood sampling. Genomic DNA was isolated from peripheral blood cells with phenol/chloroform and kept in TE buffer at 4 degrees C. TCR beta CDR3 regions were amplified by multiplex PCR with the immunoSEQ immune profiling system according to the manufacturer's instructions. Sequencing was performed on an Illumina NextSeq system. For the original study's pipeline: Sequence data were processed on the immunoSEQ Analyzer platform, and clonality was calculated as the square root of Simpson's index of productive rearrangements. Similarity in V and J usage was measured by Jensen-Shannon distance, and OLGA was used to compute CDR3 generation probabilities. Shared CDR3 sequences were searched against the immuneACCESS database (August 2020) and VDJdb (December 2020). Imported from immuneACCESS, the table was reduced by TCRdb to in-frame sequences with V and J called. These copies leave out some clones; in studies compared against another copy, an unresolved V gene accounts for under half, and the cause of the remainder is not known. The V and J calls and clone size are taken from that table; D and trimming were inferred from the DNA. In all, the sample holds 25,000 to 35,000 clones, and around 85% of those were seen once. Clones ranked in the top ten supply just under 0.9% of the sample.

The sample originates from a study of monozygotic twins with cystic fibrosis (dated by TCRdb to the early 2020s). At the level of the whole study: Around 3 micrograms of fragmented DNA went through around 16 PCR cycles to produce barcoded libraries. To assess genetic influence on V and J gene usage, the study compared TCR beta repertoires within and across 16 monozygotic twin pairs with cystic fibrosis. Ten female and six male twin pairs, aged about 2.0 to 40 years (median around 9 years) and mostly children and adolescents, were included in the cohort. On the day blood was drawn, the twins' weight-for-height and FEVPerc (FEV1 disease centile) were ranked against those of the 1,060 cohort participants. Data for three of the twin pairs had been reported previously in another context. Paper-wide results and their limitations: Simpson clonality was generally low (median about 0.0097), suggesting a naive-dominated repertoire, with higher clonality in the most severely affected patients. V gene usage was most similar to the co-twin for 13 of 16 pairs, and J usage for 8 of 16 pairs, suggesting genetic constraints. Monozygotic CF twin pairs shared significantly more nucleotide-identical clonotypes within each pair than unrelated CF individuals shared with one another (P = 0.000026, Mann-Whitney). The cohort was small, and the number of shared CDR3s showed no association with age, concordance or disease severity.

The sequence was obtained from a girl aged 2 to 10 with cystic fibrosis. The sequenced sample was blood. Here the chain combines TRBV21-1 and TRBJ2-3. TRBV21-1 constitutes a pseudogene. The CDR3: CASSNLPTDTQYF. The DNA sequence reads TGTGCCAGCAGTAACCTTCCCACAGATACGCAGTATTTT.